This is a list of T cell receptor beta chains from one sample in a study of T-cell memory formation after mild COVID-19. TCRdb redid the calling of the 5' RACE reads with MiXCR, one entry per CDR3 protein. The data show about 400,000 distinct CDR3 sequences, 20% to 30% seen once. Sequencing was performed on PBMCs or a T cell subset sorted from them (not recorded which). These receptors were collected from an adult woman who had mild COVID-19 (a few samples of this study predate the infection). Cell type and time point are not known. The CDR3 runs from the conserved cysteine through the conserved F or W. A D gene is named only where the DNA matches it firmly. Clone size, where shown, is once, few, many, or a class for clones that have expanded.

j_call d_call clone_size v_call cdr3_nt cdr3_aa
TRBJ2-1 TRBD1 few TRBV5-6 TGTGCCAGCACCCCGGGGACGGGACAGGGTACCGAGCAGTTCTTC CASTPGTGQGTEQFF
TRBJ2-7 - - TRBV7-9 TGTGCCAGCAGCTTAGGAGGGACGGTGTACGAGCAGTACTTC CASSLGGTVYEQYF
TRBJ2-5 - few TRBV7-7 TGTGCCAGCAGCCCAGACGGGGTTCCTCTGGAGACCCAGTACTTC CASSPDGVPLETQYF
TRBJ2-2 TRBD2 few TRBV19 TGTGCCAGTAGGAACCGGGGGGACACCGGGGAGCTGTTTTTT CASRNRGDTGELFF
TRBJ1-1 - few TRBV18 TGTGCCAGCTCACCCTATATCAAGAACACTGAAGCTTTCTTT CASSPYIKNTEAFF
TRBJ2-5 - few TRBV4-3 TGCGCCAGCAGCCAAGATCATGGTAGCGAAGAGACCCAGTACTTC CASSQDHGSEETQYF
TRBJ2-1 - - TRBV18 TGTGCCAGCTCACCACCACGCGGGGTTCAGTTCTTC CASSPPRGVQFF
TRBJ2-7 - - TRBV2 TGTGCCAGCAGTGAAGCGCTCGGGGACCCTTGCTCCTACGAGCAGTACTTC CASSEALGDPCSYEQYF
TRBJ1-3 TRBD1 few TRBV7-9 TGTGCCAGCAGACCAGCCCCCGGGACAGGGAGTGGAAACACCATATATTTT CASRPAPGTGSGNTIYF
TRBJ1-1 - few TRBV18 TGTGCCAGCTCAACGGAATACCGGGGGGGAACTGAAGCTTTCTTT CASSTEYRGGTEAFF
TRBJ2-3 - once TRBV9 TGTGCCAGCAGCGTAGCGGCCCCTAGCTTTCCAGATACGCAGTATTTT CASSVAAPSFPDTQYF
TRBJ2-7 - - TRBV14 TGTGCCAGCAGCCTTACGTGGTCCTACGAGCAGTACTTC CASSLTWSYEQYF
TRBJ2-1 TRBD2 - TRBV2 TGTGCCAGCAGTGAAGCGGGACTAGCGTCCTACAATGAGCAGTTCTTC CASSEAGLASYNEQFF
TRBJ2-1 - - TRBV20-1 TGCAGTGCTAGAGACCTCCTAGTCACCTACAATGAGCAGTTCTTC CSARDLLVTYNEQFF
TRBJ2-7 TRBD1 - TRBV18 TGTGCCAGCTCAGTCCGGGACAGGTACGAGCAGTACTTC CASSVRDRYEQYF
TRBJ2-5 - few TRBV12-3/TRBV12-4 TGTGCCAGCAGAAGAGGACCCACCGGTGGAGAGACCCAGTACTTC CASRRGPTGGETQYF
TRBJ2-1 - - TRBV7-8 TGTGCCAGCAGCCCCTCCCGGGTTAACTCAAGGGGGCAGTTCTTC CASSPSRVNSRGQFF
TRBJ2-1 - - TRBV27 TGTGCCAGCAGTTTATTGGACGGATACAATGAGCAGTTCTTC CASSLLDGYNEQFF
TRBJ2-2 TRBD2 - TRBV5-1 TGCGCCAGCATCGGACTAGCGGGAGGGCCCGGGGAGCTGTTTTTT CASIGLAGGPGELFF
TRBJ2-3 TRBD2 - TRBV6-1 TGTGCCAGCACGGGAGGCGGGGGGTCAGATACGCAGTATTTT CASTGGGGSDTQYF
TRBJ2-1 - few TRBV14 TGTGCCAGCAGCCTGACTAGAGTAGGTGAGCAGTTCTTC CASSLTRVGEQFF
TRBJ2-5 - once TRBV3-1 TGTGCCAGCAGCCAAGGAGGAGGCGGGGCCGGAGAGACCCAGTACTTC CASSQGGGGAGETQYF
TRBJ2-3 TRBD1 - TRBV6-6 TGTGCCACCCGGGACAGGGAAACAGATACGCAGTATTTT CATRDRETDTQYF
TRBJ2-5 - many TRBV7-2 TGTGCCAGCAGCCCGGGCTTTAAGGCCCAGTACTTC CASSPGFKAQYF
TRBJ2-3 TRBD1 - TRBV29-1 TGCAGCGTTGAAAGGGGGACAGGGAGCACAGATACGCAGTATTTT CSVERGTGSTDTQYF
TRBJ2-1 - few TRBV5-4 TGTGCCAGCAGCTTGGGGGAAGGGGAGGATGAGCAGTTCTTC CASSLGEGEDEQFF
TRBJ2-7 TRBD2 - TRBV4-1 TGCGCCAGCAGCCAAGAACACGGACTAGCTGCCTACGAGCAGTACTTC CASSQEHGLAAYEQYF
TRBJ2-7 - many TRBV5-1 TGTGCCAGCAGCCCCGGGACCCCCTACGAGCAGTACTTC CASSPGTPYEQYF
TRBJ2-5 - few TRBV7-7 TGTGCCAGCAGCTTATCTGTCAGACAAGAGACCCAGTACTTC CASSLSVRQETQYF
TRBJ2-7 - few TRBV6-6 TGTGCCAGCAGACGGGGGTCAGAAGCCTACGAGCAGTACTTC CASRRGSEAYEQYF
TRBJ2-4 - few TRBV27 TGTGCCAGCAGTTCCGGTGGGCCAGAAGACAGAAACATTCAGTACTTC CASSSGGPEDRNIQYF
TRBJ2-7 - few TRBV7-8 TGTGCCAGCAGCTGGCGAAGGGGGGCGACGGGGGAGCAGTACTTC CASSWRRGATGEQYF
TRBJ2-7 - - TRBV4-1 TGCGCCAGCAGCCAAGAAACCGGCCAATACGAGCAGTACTTC CASSQETGQYEQYF
TRBJ2-1 - many TRBV6-5 TGTGCCAGCAGGAACGCGGACGGCTTCTACAATGAGCAGTTCTTC CASRNADGFYNEQFF